This TCR beta chain emerged from a study of T cells in Graves' hyperthyroidism and ophthalmopathy. TCR beta CDR3 region amplification was performed from RNA transcripts. In the first-round RT-PCR of the TCR CDR3, the HTBI primer set was used. MiXCR was run by TCRdb on the multiplex PCR reads, yielding one entry per CDR3 protein. The data show approximately 600,000 distinct CDR3 sequences, roughly 20% seen once. V was pared by 6 bases and J by 6 bases, with 14 bases between. CDR3 length: 13 residues. Points from the study as a whole: Blood also held most thyroid clonotypes expanded beyond 0.001. From stable hyperthyroidism, ophthalmopathy was separated by a 13 V-J model.

The sample holds many counts of this clonotype. What it recognizes is unknown. Clinical symptoms, serum thyroxine and TRAb, thyroid ultrasound and orbital computed tomography together formed the diagnostic basis. This sequence originates from a man under 40 with Graves' ophthalmopathy. Sample: blood. V usage is TRBV12-3 or TRBV12-4 and J usage is TRBJ1-1; D perhaps matches TRBD1 (5 bases). For the CDR3, the DNA is TGTGCCAGCAGCATACTGACAGTGTCTGAAGCTTTCTTT. Its protein product is CASSILTVSEAFF.